One sample yielded the 22 T cell receptor beta chains listed below, sequenced in a study of blood T cell repertoires in COVID-19. Sequenced by immunoSEQ multiplex PCR; TCRdb stores in-frame clones only, minus some. The data hold 52,000 or so clones, with approximately 84% observed a single time. Source material: peripheral blood. These TCRs come from a human donor in a cohort sampled during active COVID-19.

The chain joins TRBV27 to TRBJ2-7; D possibly corresponds to TRBD2 (6 bases). Germline-derived CDR1 and CDR2 are MNHEY and SMNVEV (reference sequence). This CDR3 spans 15 amino acids. V was trimmed by 7 bases and J by 5 bases, leaving 21 bases between them. CDR3 in DNA: TGTGCCAGCACTTCTCCGACTAGGAATCCCCACGAGCAGTACTTC. It is translated as CASTSPTRNPHEQYF.

This clone was seen just once. This chain links TRBV25-1 with TRBJ2-7; 8 bases are shared with TRBD2. V shed 8 bases, J shed 2 bases, and the junction held 8 bases outside the gene matches. Germline values: CDR1 MGHDK, CDR2 SYGVNS. The CDR3 extends over 14 amino acids. CDR3 DNA: TGTGCCAGCGGAGGAGCGGGAGTAGCCTACGAGCAGTACTTC. It is translated as CASGGAGVAYEQYF.

V is TRBV2 and J is TRBJ2-1; TRBD1 might be the D (5 bases). Trimming removed 0 bases from V and 12 bases from J, with 15 bases in between. Germline CDR1 and CDR2: SNHLY and FYNNEI. This CDR3 comprises 14 residues. In DNA, the CDR3 is TGTGCCAGCAGTGAAGCGCTTCGAGGACAAAGGCAGTTCTTC. Protein: CASSEALRGQRQFF.

The J gene is TRBJ2-3, the V gene TRBV30; TRBD1 agrees at 8 bases. V trimming: 8 bases; J trimming: 5 bases; junction bases outside the gene matches: 9. The length of the CDR3 is 13 residues. CDR1 and CDR2 from the germline V gene are GTSNPN and SVGIG (reference sequence). The CDR3, as DNA: TGTGCCGGCGACAGGGGAGCAAGAGATACGCAGTATTTT. Its translation is CAGDRGARDTQYF.

V and J are TRBV6-5 and TRBJ1-2; no firm D call. V lost 5 bases and J lost 8, with 21 bases in between. CDR3 size: 15 residues. Germline CDR1 MNHEY, CDR2 SVGAGI. CDR3 in DNA: TGTGCCAGCAGTCGCTGGAACCATTTGACGGGGGGCTACACCTTC. It encodes CASSRWNHLTGGYTF.

This sequence joins TRBV2 and TRBJ1-6; D perhaps matches TRBD1 (5 bases). V gave up 4 bases and J gave up 9 bases, with 10 bases separating them. This CDR3 is 13 amino acids long. Germline V gives CDR1 SNHLY, CDR2 FYNNEI. CDR3 nucleotides: TGTGCCAGCAGTGTGGGCAGGGTTTCACCCCTCCACTTT. Its protein product is CASSVGRVSPLHF.

The chain employs TRBV6-5 and TRBJ1-1; maybe TRBD1 (5 bases). Germline CDR1 reads MNHEY; CDR2 reads SVGAGI. This CDR3 has 16 amino acids. Trimming pared 2 bases from V and 0 bases from J, leaving 13 bases between. The CDR3 reads CASSYRQGVMNTEAFF. DNA of the CDR3: TGTGCCAGCAGTTACCGGCAGGGCGTCATGAACACTGAAGCTTTCTTT.

The chain recombines TRBV7-3 with TRBJ2-3, with TRBD1 as a possible D gene (6 bases). The CDR3 is 14 amino acids. Trimming removed 5 bases at V and 2 bases at J, with 11 bases between. Per germline, CDR1 SGHTA and CDR2 FQGTGA. The CDR3 sequence is CASSDYRVTDTQYF. CDR3 bases: TGTGCCAGCAGCGACTACAGGGTCACAGATACGCAGTATTTT.

The genes are TRBV11-1 and TRBJ2-4, with 7 nucleotides matching TRBD1. The CDR3 contains 16 residues. Per the germline V gene, CDR1 is SGHAT and CDR2 is FQDESV (reference sequence). V shed 4 bases and J 1 base; nucleotides not matched to a gene: 7. Here the CDR3 DNA reads TGTGCCAGCAGCTCACAGGGGTCTGGGGCCAAAAACATTCAGTACTTC. Translating it yields CASSSQGSGAKNIQYF.

For this clone: The sample carries other DNA sequences with the same CDR3. This chain connects TRBV20-1 to TRBJ2-1; D gene uncertain. Germline V gene lookup returns CDR1 DFQATT and CDR2 SNEGSKA (reference sequence). V gave up 6 bases and J gave up 8 bases, with 11 bases separating them. The CDR3 covers 11 residues. The CDR3 bases are TGCAGTGCCTCTAGTGGCCATGAGCAGTTCTTC. This codes for CSASSGHEQFF.

The chain combines TRBV19 with TRBJ2-4; 10 bases are a match to TRBD2. In germline, CDR1 is LNHDA, CDR2 SQIVND (reference sequence). V was clipped by 5 bases and J by 0 bases; unmatched bases: 13. This CDR3 is 19 amino acids long. CDR3 bases: TGTGCCAGTAGTCCGCGGACTAGCGGACCCCAAACAGCCAAAAACATTCAGTACTTC. Residues: CASSPRTSGPQTAKNIQYF.

The genes are TRBV5-5 and TRBJ1-1; 9 bases agree with TRBD1. Germline values: CDR1 SGHKS, CDR2 YYEKEE (reference sequence). This CDR3 comprises 14 residues. Trimming took 5 bases from V and 5 from J; bases not matched to a gene: 7. The CDR3: CASSWGQGRTEAFF. CDR3 in DNA: TGTGCCAGCAGTTGGGGACAGGGAAGAACTGAAGCTTTCTTT.

The chain has TRBV9 and TRBJ2-7; 8 positions match TRBD2. CDR1 SGDLS and CDR2 YYNGEE come from the germline V gene. V lost 4 bases, J lost 2 bases, and 8 bases stayed unmatched. The CDR3 runs to 15 residues. CDR3 residues: CASSPGTRRTYEQYF. In nucleotides, the CDR3 is TGTGCCAGCAGCCCAGGGACTAGAAGGACCTACGAGCAGTACTTC.

The chain recombines TRBV7-3 with TRBJ2-3; TRBD1 is a possible D gene (5 bases). Deletions cut 0 bases from V and 4 bases from J, with 8 bases between. Per the germline V gene, CDR1 is SGHTA and CDR2 is FQGTGA. The CDR3 totals 14 residues. The CDR3 DNA reads TGTGCCAGCAGCTTAACGGGGCCCCCAGATACGCAGTATTTT. Amino acid sequence: CASSLTGPPDTQYF.

This chain connects TRBV27 to TRBJ1-6, with TRBD1 as a possible D gene (5 bases). Germline V CDR1 and CDR2: MNHEY, SMNVEV (reference sequence). The V and J ends lost 1 base and 4 bases respectively, with 20 bases between them. This CDR3 has 19 amino acids. The CDR3 DNA follows: TGTGCCAGCAGTTTATATAGGGGCCCCCGGCAGCTATATAATTCACCCCTCCACTTT. Amino acids: CASSLYRGPRQLYNSPLHF.

This chain uses TRBV27 with TRBJ2-6, with D possibly being TRBD1 (5 bases). V lost 3 bases and J 0 bases, leaving 12 bases between the germline ends. The CDR3 loop spans 17 amino acids. CDR1 MNHEY and CDR2 SMNVEV come from the germline V gene (reference sequence). The CDR3 reads CASSFWQGRSGANVLTF. The CDR3 DNA reads TGTGCCAGCAGTTTCTGGCAGGGTCGCTCTGGGGCCAACGTCCTGACTTTC. Supplemented by reference TRBV27 and TRBJ2-6, the full variable domain reads EAQVTQNPRYLITVTGKKLTVTCSQNMNHEYMSWYRQDPGLGLRQIYYSMNVEVTDKGDVPEGYKVSRKEKRNFPLILESPSPNQTSLYFCASSFWQGRSGANVLTFGAGSRLTVL.

The gene calls are TRBV3-1 (or the pseudogene TRBV3-2) and TRBJ2-4, with D possibly being TRBD1 (6 bases). Germline V gene data show CDR1 as LGHDT and CDR2 as YNNKEL (reference sequence). CDR3 size: 16 residues. Trimming shortened V by 0 bases and J by 3 bases, and 12 bases separated the two germline ends. In DNA, the CDR3 is TGTGCCAGCAGCCAAGACGTTACAGGGAGCAAAAACATTCAGTACTTC. Translation gives CASSQDVTGSKNIQYF.

V usage is TRBV25-1 and J usage is TRBJ1-1; possibly TRBD1 for D (5 bases). Per germline, CDR1 MGHDK and CDR2 SYGVNS. The CDR3 extends over 13 amino acids. V lost 0 bases to trimming and J lost 6 bases, with 8 bases between them. The CDR3 reads CASSEYSGAEAFF. The CDR3 DNA reads TGTGCCAGCAGTGAATATTCGGGGGCTGAAGCTTTCTTT. Combining the CDR3 with reference TRBV25-1 and TRBJ1-1 gives the whole variable domain EADIYQTPRYLVIGTGKKITLECSQTMGHDKMYWYQQDPGMELHLIHYSYGVNSTEKGDLSSESTVSRIRTEHFPLTLESARPSHTSQYLCASSEYSGAEAFFGQGTRLTVV.

The rearrangement joins TRBV6-4 to TRBJ1-1; D gene uncertain. The CDR3 consists of 14 residues. Germline CDR1 and CDR2: MRHNA and SNTAGT. With 0 bases removed from V and 1 base from J, the gap between germline ends came to 6 bases. Here the CDR3 DNA reads TGTGCCAGCAGTGACTCTAACAGGAACACTGAAGCTTTCTTT. It specifies CASSDSNRNTEAFF.

There are a few counts of this clone. This chain uses TRBV29-1 with TRBJ2-3, with TRBD1 matching 7 bases. Looked up from germline, CDR1 is SQVTM and CDR2 is ANQGSEA. V lost 5 bases, J lost 9 bases, and 5 bases stayed unmatched. This CDR3 comprises 11 residues. CDR3 bases: TGCAGCGTTCACAGGGGATCAACGCAGTATTTT. This sequence encodes CSVHRGSTQYF.

The CDR3 DNA reads TGCGCCAGCAGGGGCCATCGATCCGTCAATGAGCAGTTCTTC. Translation gives CASRGHRSVNEQFF. The V gene is TRBV5-1, the J gene TRBJ2-1; D ambiguous. Trimming took off 5 bases at V and 6 bases at J, with 15 bases between the two ends. Germline V gene lookup returns CDR1 SGHRS and CDR2 YFSETQ. The CDR3 is 14 residues long.

The chain uses TRBV5-1 and TRBJ2-5; 9 bases are a match to TRBD1. CDR3 size: 15 residues. The germline CDR1 and CDR2 sequences are SGHRS and YFSETQ. V lost 2 bases, J lost 2 bases, and 4 bases stayed unmatched. CDR3 sequence: CASSLMTGGQETQYF. CDR3 bases: TGCGCCAGCAGCTTAATGACAGGGGGGCAAGAGACCCAGTACTTC.